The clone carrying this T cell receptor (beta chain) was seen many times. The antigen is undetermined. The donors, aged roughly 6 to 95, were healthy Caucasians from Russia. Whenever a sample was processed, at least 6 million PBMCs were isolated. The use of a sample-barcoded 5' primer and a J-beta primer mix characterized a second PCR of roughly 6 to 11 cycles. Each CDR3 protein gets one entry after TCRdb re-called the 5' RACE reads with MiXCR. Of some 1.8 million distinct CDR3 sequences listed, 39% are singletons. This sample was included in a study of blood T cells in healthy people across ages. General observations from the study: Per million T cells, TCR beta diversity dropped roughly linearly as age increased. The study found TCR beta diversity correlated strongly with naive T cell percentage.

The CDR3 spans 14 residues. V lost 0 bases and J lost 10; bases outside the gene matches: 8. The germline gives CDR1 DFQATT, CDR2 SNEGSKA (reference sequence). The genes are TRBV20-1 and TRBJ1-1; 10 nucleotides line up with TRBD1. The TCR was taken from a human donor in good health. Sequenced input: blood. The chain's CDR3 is CSARETGGPFLAFF. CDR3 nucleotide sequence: TGCAGTGCTAGAGAGACAGGGGGCCCTTTTTTAGCTTTCTTT.